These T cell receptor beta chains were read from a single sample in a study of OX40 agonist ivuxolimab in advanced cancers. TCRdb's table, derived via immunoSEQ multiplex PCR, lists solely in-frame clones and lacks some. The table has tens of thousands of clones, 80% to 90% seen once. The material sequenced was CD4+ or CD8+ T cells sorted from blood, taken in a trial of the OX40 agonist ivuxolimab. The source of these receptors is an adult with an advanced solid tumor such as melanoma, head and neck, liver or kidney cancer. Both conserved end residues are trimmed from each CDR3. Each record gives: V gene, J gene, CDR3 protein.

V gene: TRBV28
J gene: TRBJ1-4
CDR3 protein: ASSKQGSGEKLF

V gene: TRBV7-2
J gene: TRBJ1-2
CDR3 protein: ASSLSGRNYGGFS

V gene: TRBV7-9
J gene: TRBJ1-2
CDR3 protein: ASSFTENYGYT

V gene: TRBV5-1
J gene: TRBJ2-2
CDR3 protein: ASRSREDGELF

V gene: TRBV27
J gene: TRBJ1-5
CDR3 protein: ASSARTGSGQPQH

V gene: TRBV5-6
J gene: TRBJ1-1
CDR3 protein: ASSYTSGDTTEAF

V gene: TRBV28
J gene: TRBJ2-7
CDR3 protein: ASSSGTSGRGAYEQY

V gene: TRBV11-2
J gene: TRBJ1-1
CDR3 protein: ASSLVRNTEAF

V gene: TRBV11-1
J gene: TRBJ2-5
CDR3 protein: ASSLRGLTSETQY

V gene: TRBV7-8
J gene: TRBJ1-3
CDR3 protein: ASRGQGIGNTIY

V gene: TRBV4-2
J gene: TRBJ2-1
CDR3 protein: ASSLTSGSYNEQF

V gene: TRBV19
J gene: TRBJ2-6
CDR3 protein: ASSIAGGGGANVLT

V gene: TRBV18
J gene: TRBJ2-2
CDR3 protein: ASSPPLGHGELF

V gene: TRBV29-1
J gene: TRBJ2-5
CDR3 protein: SVRQGASETQY

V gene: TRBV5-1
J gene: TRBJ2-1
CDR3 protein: ASSLRGPNKYNEQF

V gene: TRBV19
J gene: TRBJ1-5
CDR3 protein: ASSIITGSNQPQH

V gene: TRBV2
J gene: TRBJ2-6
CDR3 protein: ARREGANVLT

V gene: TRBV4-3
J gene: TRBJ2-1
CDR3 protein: ASSPGLAGENEQF

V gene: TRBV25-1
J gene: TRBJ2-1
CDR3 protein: ASSESGRYSFGNEQF

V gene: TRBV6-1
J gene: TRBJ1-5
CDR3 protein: ASRGHPSNQPQH

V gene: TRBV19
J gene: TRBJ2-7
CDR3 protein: ASSMAGNPPEQY

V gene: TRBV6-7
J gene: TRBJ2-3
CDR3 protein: ASSPPLAATDTQY

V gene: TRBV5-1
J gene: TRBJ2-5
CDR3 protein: ASSGTGGGETQY

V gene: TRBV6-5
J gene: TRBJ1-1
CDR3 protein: ASSPRGVAEAF

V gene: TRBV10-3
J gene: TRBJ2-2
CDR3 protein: AISESGTRTGELF

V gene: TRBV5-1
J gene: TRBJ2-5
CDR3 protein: ASSSSGVGETQY

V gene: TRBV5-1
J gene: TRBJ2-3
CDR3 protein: ASSLVGTGSDTQY

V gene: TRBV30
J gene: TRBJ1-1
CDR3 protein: AWSRWGPEAF

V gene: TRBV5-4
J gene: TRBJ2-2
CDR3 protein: ASSYTGHTGELF

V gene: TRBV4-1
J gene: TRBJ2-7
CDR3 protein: ASSQGPKQY

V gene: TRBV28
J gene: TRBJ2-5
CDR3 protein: ASRGWTSGRVEY

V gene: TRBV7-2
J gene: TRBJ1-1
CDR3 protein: ASSLASSTEAF

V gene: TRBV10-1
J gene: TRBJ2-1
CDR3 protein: ARKTGGCEQF

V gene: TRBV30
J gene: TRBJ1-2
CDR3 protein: AWSIPWTDGYT

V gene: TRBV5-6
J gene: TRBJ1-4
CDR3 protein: ASSLDGTTNEKLF

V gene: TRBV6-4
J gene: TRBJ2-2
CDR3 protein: ASSERQGAGTGELF

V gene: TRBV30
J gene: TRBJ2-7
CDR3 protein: AWSLGGRSYEQY

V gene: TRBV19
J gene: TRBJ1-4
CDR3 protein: ASSIGAATDEKLF

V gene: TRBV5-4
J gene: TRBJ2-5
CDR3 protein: ASSTWGVKETQY

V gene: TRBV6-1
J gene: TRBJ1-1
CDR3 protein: ASSQGSEAF

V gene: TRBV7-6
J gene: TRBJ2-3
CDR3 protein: ASSTTSGSGHRKQY